This TCR beta chain originates from a study of blood T cell repertoires in COVID-19. Produced via immunoSEQ multiplex PCR; TCRdb's table is partial and in-frame only. Among 200,000 or so clones listed, 70% to 90% were seen once. The ends lost 10 bases at V and 6 bases at J; junction bases unmatched: 15. In germline, CDR1 is MGHDK, CDR2 SYGVNS. There are 15 residues in the CDR3. The gene calls are TRBV25-1 and TRBJ2-7; 10 nucleotides line up with TRBD1. The sample was PBMCs or T cells enriched from blood (not recorded which). The sequence came from a woman aged 40 to 49 with acute COVID-19. CDR3 amino acids: CATGDGGQGRREQYF. As DNA, the CDR3 is TGTGCCACCGGTGACGGGGGACAGGGGCGTCGCGAGCAGTACTTC.